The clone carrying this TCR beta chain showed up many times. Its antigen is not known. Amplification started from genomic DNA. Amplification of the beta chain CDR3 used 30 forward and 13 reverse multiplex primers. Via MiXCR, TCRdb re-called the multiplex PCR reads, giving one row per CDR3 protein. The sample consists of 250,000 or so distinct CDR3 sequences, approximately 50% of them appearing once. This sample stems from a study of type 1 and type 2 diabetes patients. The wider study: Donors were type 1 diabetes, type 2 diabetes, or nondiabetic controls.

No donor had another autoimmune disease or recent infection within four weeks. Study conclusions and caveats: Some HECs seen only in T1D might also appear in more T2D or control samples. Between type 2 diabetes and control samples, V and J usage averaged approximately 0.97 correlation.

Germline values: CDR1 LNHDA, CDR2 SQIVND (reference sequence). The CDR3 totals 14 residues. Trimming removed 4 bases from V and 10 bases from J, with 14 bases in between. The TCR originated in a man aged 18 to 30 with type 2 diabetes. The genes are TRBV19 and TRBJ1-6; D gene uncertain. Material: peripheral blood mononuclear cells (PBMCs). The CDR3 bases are TGTGCCAGTAGTACCTCGCGGGTGGGCTCACCCCTCCACTTT. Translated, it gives CASSTSRVGSPLHF.